This TCR beta chain originates from a study of blood T cell repertoires in COVID-19. Profiling relied on immunoSEQ multiplex PCR, and the TCRdb table lists in-frame clones only, not all of them. The table has roughly 60,000 clones, roughly 83% seen once. The CDR3 has 16 amino acids. Per germline, CDR1 SGDLS and CDR2 YYNGEE. V was shortened by 3 bases and J by 1 base, with 16 bases between the two germline ends. The genes are TRBV9 and TRBJ2-5, with D perhaps matching TRBD2 (7 bases). The sequenced sample consisted of peripheral blood. The receptor was derived from a man between 45 and 60 years old with COVID-19, enrolled during active disease. The CDR3 spells CASSAGRQGPQETQYF. CDR3 bases: TGTGCCAGCAGCGCCGGGAGGCAGGGGCCCCAAGAGACCCAGTACTTC.